This T cell receptor beta chain stems from a study of T cells after yellow fever vaccination. Points from the study as a whole: Researchers noted that a small share of clonotypes showed up in both CD4 and CD8 compartments.

Via MiXCR, TCRdb re-called the 5' RACE reads, giving one row per CDR3 protein. The sample lists hundreds of thousands of distinct CDR3 sequences; roughly a sixth were seen once. Germline V gene sequence: CDR1 SGHRS, CDR2 YFSETQ. There are 14 residues in the CDR3. The germline V and J ends were trimmed by 1 base and 7 bases, with 14 bases remaining between them. This clonotype was detected many times. Its specificity is not known. This chain connects TRBV5-1 to TRBJ1-2, with TRBD1 as a possible D gene (6 bases). The source was PBMCs, collected before the yellow fever booster vaccination. The origin of this receptor is a man aged 18 to 35 who received the YFV17D yellow fever vaccine. The CDR3 is CASSLSFTGSGYTF. The CDR3 DNA follows: TGCGCCAGCAGCTTGAGCTTTACAGGGTCTGGCTACACCTTC.